Listed below are T cell receptor beta chains from one sample, sequenced in a study of blood T cell repertoires in COVID-19. The table came from immunoSEQ multiplex PCR; TCRdb's copy has only in-frame clones and leaves some out. In the table there are around 100,000 clones, 70% to 80% of which are singletons. Sample: peripheral blood. Receptors were obtained from a man between 65 and 85 years old with active or convalescent COVID-19. Each CDR3 is given with its conserved first and last residue. The D gene is left open where the match is weak. Only some rows state a clone size, as once, few, many or a class for expanded clones.

j_call,clone_size,d_call,v_call,cdr3_nt,cdr3_aa
TRBJ2-5,once,TRBD2,TRBV4-3,TGCGCCAGCAGCCGGGGACTAGCGGGGACGACCGGGACCCAGTACTTC,CASSRGLAGTTGTQYF
TRBJ2-2,-,-,TRBV19,TGTGCCAGTAGCCTCGGAGGGCACACCGGGGAGCTGTTTTTT,CASSLGGHTGELFF
TRBJ1-5,-,-,TRBV18,TGTGCCAGCTCACCGGCAGCACAGGGGCCCCAGCATTTT,CASSPAAQGPQHF
TRBJ1-5,-,-,TRBV6-2/TRBV6-3,TGTGCCAGCAGTTGGGGGGATAATCAGCCCCAGCATTTT,CASSWGDNQPQHF
TRBJ1-2,-,TRBD1,TRBV11-2,TGTGCCAGCAGCTTGGGACAGGAAGTCTATGGCTACACCTTC,CASSLGQEVYGYTF
TRBJ1-5,few,-,TRBV27,TGTGCCAGCAGCCTACGGGGCAATCAGCCCCAGCATTTT,CASSLRGNQPQHF
TRBJ2-1,-,TRBD1,TRBV10-3,TGTGCCATCAGTGAGTCGCGTGCGGGACAGGGCTCCAATGAGCAGTTCTTC,CAISESRAGQGSNEQFF
TRBJ1-4,-,-,TRBV7-2,TGTGCCAGCAGCCATTCAGGGAAGGAGAATGAAAAACTGTTTTTT,CASSHSGKENEKLFF
TRBJ1-1,-,TRBD1,TRBV29-1,TGCAGCGTCAGTTGGAAGGGGACAGTCGCTGAAGCTTTCTTT,CSVSWKGTVAEAFF
TRBJ1-5,-,-,TRBV10-3,TGTGCCATCAGTGAACGCCGAGATAGCAATCAGCCCCAGCATTTT,CAISERRDSNQPQHF
TRBJ2-3,-,TRBD2,TRBV2,TGTGCCAGCAGGGGGCTAGCGGGGCCAGATACGCAGTATTTT,CASRGLAGPDTQYF